This T cell receptor beta chain was sequenced for a study of T cell responses to AZD1222 COVID-19 vaccine. Data came from immunoSEQ multiplex PCR; TCRdb stores just in-frame clones and leaves some out. Of 180,000 or so clones listed, around 90% are singletons. Study findings and constraints: A reported finding is that nearly half of spike-specific TCRs target unmutated variant regions.

The CDR3 spans 13 residues. V was pared by 3 bases and J by 5 bases, with 0 bases of the junction left unmatched. Germline V gives CDR1 LGHNA, CDR2 YSLEER. Points on this clone: Its target is unknown.

The starting material was peripheral blood, obtained 28 days after the second AZD1222 dose. The source of this sequence is an adult who received the AZD1222 COVID-19 vaccine. This chain connects TRBV4-3 to TRBJ1-2, with 10 bases matching TRBD1. The CDR3 nucleotides read TGCGCCAGCAGCCAGGGACAGGGGTATGGCTACACCTTC. This codes for CASSQGQGYGYTF.